This T cell receptor (beta chain) appears in the sequencing data of a study of molecular identifiers for immune sequencing clone quantification (dated by TCRdb to between 2018 and 2020). Some background on the complete study: For a replicate experiment, RNA from 20,000 or 100,000 naive CD8 T cells was divided into five aliquots, and four of the five aliquots were sequenced. CD8 T cells were used in a methods study to benchmark molecular-identifier clustering-based TCR repertoire sequencing (MIDCIRS) and TCR RNA copy counting. The investigation overall reported the following: When barcode sub-clustering was not used, chimeric consensus sequences inflated TCR diversity, with chimeras reaching as high as 47%. Even against a background of 750,000 to 1,000,000 naive CD8 T cells, spiked-in Jurkat TCR RNA amounting to a single cell's worth was reported to be detectable. Clones above 20 RNA copies held over 97% of molecules in CMV-specific effector cells but under 1% in naive cells. About 2.9 recovered TCR RNA copies per cell were obtained by modeling, versus about 9 by digital PCR, implying a capture efficiency of roughly 32%. The naive libraries included spiked-in Jurkat TCR RNA (roughly nine copies' worth), and this RNA is not part of the donor repertoire. The sizes of highly expanded clones could end up underestimated when identical TCR molecules share a barcode.

Comment on this clonotype: What this receptor recognizes is not known. A read error is possible here, since a much larger clone lies one base away.

Libraries of naive CD8 T cells were built from about 21,000 to 970,000 sorted cells, with 10%, 30% or 50% of the purified RNA used. On a BD FACSAria II, naive CD8 T cells were FACS-sorted as CD8+CD4-CCR7+CD45RA+ and collected into RLT Plus buffer. To test detection sensitivity, Jurkat RNA equal to ten TCR copies was added to samples of about 20,000-1,000,000 naive CD8 T cells. Enrichment of CD8 T cells was done with RosetteSep CD8+ T Cell Enrichment Cocktail plus Ficoll-Paque, and ACK red cell lysis came afterward. Receptors were amplified or captured by PCR. The listed sequencing device is Illumina HiSeq 4000. Bulk TCR libraries were prepared as previously described, using TCR primers listed in Table S5. Purification of total RNA was performed with the Qiagen AllPrep DNA/RNA kit. Reads from multiple sequencing runs of the same library were pooled before analysis. For the original study's pipeline: Reads were retained only if the reads had an exact TCR constant sequence, and the retained reads were trimmed to 150 nt and grouped according to their 12-nt molecular barcodes. Reads in each barcode group were sub-clustered using a 15% Levenshtein threshold, and a quality-weighted consensus sequence was built for each RNA molecule. Non-functional sequences were filtered out, along with any lower-count sequence sitting one edit away from another sequence. Based on a fit of two negative binomial distributions, barcode sub-clusters having less than 20% of the maximum read count were discarded. TCRdb took the public reads, trimmed them with fastp at Q25, ran MiXCR for clone calling and kept in-frame beta chains. CDR3 protein duplicates are merged, each entry listing the most common genes and DNA. The V and J calls reflect TCRdb's pipeline rather than the authors' work. In all, the sample holds about 54,000 distinct CDR3 sequences, and 20% to 25% of those were seen once. The top ten hold approximately 1.9% of the sample.

This TCR was recovered from a human donor in good health. Some libraries in this study had Jurkat cell RNA spiked in. The sequenced material came from naive CD8+ T cells from blood, with Jurkat cell RNA spiked in. Per the publication, the cell subset or site label means: FACS-sorted CD8+CD4-CCR7+CD45RA+ naive T cells.

The CDR3 is CARSQGAGVEFVKNIQYF. In nucleotide form, the sequence is TGCGCCCGCAGCCAAGGAGCGGGGGTTGAGTTTGTCAAAAACATTCAGTACTTC. The sequence links TRBV4-3 to TRBJ2-4; a stretch of 8 junction bases matches TRBD2. Including cysteine and phenylalanine, the CDR3 has 18 amino acids. Of all the DNA, just the CDR3 is kept, 54 bases in frame from base 1. Looking up the germline V gene yields CDR1 LGHNA and CDR2 YSLEER.